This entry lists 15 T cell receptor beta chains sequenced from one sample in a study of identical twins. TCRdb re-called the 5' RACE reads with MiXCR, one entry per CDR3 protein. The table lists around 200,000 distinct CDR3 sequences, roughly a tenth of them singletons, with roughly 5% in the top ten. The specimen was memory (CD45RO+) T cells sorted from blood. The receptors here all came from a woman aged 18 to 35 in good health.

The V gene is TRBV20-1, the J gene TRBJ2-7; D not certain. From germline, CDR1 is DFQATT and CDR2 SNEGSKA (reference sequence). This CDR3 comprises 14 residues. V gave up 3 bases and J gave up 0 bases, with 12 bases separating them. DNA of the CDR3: TGCAGTGCTAGGACGGATCCTAGCTCCTACGAGCAGTACTTC. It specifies CSARTDPSSYEQYF.

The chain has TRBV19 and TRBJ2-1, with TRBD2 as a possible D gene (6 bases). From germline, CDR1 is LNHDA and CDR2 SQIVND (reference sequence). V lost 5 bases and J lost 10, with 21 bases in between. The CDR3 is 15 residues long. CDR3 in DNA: TGTGCCAGTAGTCCGCGCAGGGAGGTTAGGCGCGAGCAGTTCTTC. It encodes CASSPRREVRREQFF. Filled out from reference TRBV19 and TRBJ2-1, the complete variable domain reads DGGITQSPKYLFRKEGQNVTLSCEQNLNHDAMYWYRQDPGQGLRLIYYSQIVNDFQKGDIAEGYSVSREKKESFPLTVTSAQKNPTAFYLCASSPRREVRREQFFGPGTRLTVL.

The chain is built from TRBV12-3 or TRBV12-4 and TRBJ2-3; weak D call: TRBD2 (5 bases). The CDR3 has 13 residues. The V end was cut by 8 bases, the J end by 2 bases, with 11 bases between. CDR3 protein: CASCDGITDTQYF. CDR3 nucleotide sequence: TGTGCCAGCTGTGACGGGATCACAGATACGCAGTATTTT.

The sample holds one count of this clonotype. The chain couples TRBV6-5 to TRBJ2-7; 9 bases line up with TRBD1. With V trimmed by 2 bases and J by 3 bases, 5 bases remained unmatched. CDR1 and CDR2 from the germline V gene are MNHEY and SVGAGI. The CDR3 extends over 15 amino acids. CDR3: CASSYGGQGGYEQYF. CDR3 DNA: TGTGCCAGCAGTTACGGGGGACAGGGAGGCTACGAGCAGTACTTC.

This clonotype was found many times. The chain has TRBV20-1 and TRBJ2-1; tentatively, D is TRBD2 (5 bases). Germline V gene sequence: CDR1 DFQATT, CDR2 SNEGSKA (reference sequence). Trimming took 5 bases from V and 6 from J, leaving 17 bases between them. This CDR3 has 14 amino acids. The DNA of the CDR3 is TGCAGTGCTCGATCTATCCTAGGAGGCAATGAGCAGTTCTTC. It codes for CSARSILGGNEQFF.

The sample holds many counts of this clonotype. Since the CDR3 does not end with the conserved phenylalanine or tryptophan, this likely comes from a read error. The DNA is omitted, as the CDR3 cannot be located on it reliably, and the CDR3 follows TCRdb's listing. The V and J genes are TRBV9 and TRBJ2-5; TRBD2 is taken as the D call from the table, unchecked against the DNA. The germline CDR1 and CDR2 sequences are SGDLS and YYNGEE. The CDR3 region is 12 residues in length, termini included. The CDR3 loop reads CASSVPKQGPSA.

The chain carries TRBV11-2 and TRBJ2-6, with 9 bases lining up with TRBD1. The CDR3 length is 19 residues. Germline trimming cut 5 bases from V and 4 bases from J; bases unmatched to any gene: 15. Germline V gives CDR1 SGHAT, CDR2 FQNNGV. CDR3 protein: CASSPRPGTGFGGANVLTF. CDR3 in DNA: TGTGCCAGCAGCCCACGTCCCGGGACAGGGTTCGGCGGGGCCAACGTCCTGACTTTC.

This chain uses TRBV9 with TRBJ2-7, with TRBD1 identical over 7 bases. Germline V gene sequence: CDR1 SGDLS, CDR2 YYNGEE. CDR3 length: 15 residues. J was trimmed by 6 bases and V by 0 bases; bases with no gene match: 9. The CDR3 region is CASSVGGQSASEQYF. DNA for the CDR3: TGTGCCAGCAGCGTAGGGGGACAGTCGGCTTCCGAGCAGTACTTC.

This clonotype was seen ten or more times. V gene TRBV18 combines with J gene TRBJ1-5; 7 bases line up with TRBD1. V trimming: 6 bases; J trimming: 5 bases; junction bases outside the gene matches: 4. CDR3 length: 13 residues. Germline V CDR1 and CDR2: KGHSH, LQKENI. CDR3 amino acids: CASSTGSHQPQHF. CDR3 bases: TGTGCCAGCTCGACAGGGTCCCATCAGCCCCAGCATTTT.

The CDR3 sequence: CASSVEVRGESEQYF. The CDR3 nucleotides read TGTGCCAGCAGCGTAGAAGTTCGAGGAGAATCCGAGCAGTACTTC. The J gene is TRBJ2-7, the V gene TRBV9; D not certain. V was cut by 0 bases and J by 6 bases, with 16 bases left in between. Germline CDR1 is SGDLS and CDR2 is YYNGEE. The CDR3 covers 15 residues.

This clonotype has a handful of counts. CDR3 amino acids: CSASQPRLAPSYEQYF. CDR3 DNA sequence: TGCAGTGCTAGCCAGCCACGACTAGCGCCTTCCTACGAGCAGTACTTC. The chain has TRBV20-1 and TRBJ2-7, with 8 bases lining up with TRBD2. CDR3 length equals 16 residues. V lost 3 bases to trimming and J lost 1 base; unmatched junction nucleotides: 11. The V gene's germline CDR1 is DFQATT and CDR2 SNEGSKA (reference sequence).

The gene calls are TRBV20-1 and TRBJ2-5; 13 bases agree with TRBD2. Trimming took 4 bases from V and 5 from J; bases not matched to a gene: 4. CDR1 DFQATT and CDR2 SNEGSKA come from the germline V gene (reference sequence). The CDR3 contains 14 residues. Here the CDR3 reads CSAKGLAGHETQYF. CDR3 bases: TGCAGTGCTAAGGGACTAGCGGGGCACGAGACCCAGTACTTC.

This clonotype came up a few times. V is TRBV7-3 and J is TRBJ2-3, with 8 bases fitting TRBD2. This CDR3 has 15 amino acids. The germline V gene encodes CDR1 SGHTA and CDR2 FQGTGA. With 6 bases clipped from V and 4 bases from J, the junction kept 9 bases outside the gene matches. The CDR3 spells CASSPGTSLADTQYF. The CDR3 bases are TGTGCCAGCAGTCCCGGGACTAGTCTGGCAGATACGCAGTATTTT.

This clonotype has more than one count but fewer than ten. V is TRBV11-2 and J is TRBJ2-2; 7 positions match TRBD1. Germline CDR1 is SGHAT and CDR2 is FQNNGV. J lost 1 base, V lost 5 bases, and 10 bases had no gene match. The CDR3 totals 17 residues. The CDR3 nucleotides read TGTGCCAGCAGCAGCAGACTTGGGACAGAGAACACCGGGGAGCTGTTTTTT. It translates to CASSSRLGTENTGELFF.

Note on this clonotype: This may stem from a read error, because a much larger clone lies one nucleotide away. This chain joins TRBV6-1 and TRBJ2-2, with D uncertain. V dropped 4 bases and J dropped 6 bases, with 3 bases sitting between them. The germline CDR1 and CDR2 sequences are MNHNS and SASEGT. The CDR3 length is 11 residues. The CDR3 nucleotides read TGTGCCAGCAGTGGGGCCGGGGAGCTGTTTTTT. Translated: CASSGAGELFF.